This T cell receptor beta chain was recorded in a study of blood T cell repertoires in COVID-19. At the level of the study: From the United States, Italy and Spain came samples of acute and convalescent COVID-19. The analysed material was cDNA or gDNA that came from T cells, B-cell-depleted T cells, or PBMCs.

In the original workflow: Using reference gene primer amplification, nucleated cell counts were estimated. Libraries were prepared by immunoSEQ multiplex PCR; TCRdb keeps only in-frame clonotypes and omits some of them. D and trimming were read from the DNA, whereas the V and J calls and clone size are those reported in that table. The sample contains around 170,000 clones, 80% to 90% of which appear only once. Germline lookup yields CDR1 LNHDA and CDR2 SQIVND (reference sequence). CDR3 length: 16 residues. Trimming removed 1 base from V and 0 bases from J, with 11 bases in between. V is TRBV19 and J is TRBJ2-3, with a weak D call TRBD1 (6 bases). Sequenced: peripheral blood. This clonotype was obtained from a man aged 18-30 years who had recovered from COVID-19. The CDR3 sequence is CASSIGPGVSTDTQYF. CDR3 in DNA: TGTGCCAGTAGTATAGGTCCAGGGGTCAGCACAGATACGCAGTATTTT. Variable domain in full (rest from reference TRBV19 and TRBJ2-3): DGGITQSPKYLFRKEGQNVTLSCEQNLNHDAMYWYRQDPGQGLRLIYYSQIVNDFQKGDIAEGYSVSREKKESFPLTVTSAQKNPTAFYLCASSIGPGVSTDTQYFGPGTRLTVL.